The 13 T cell receptor beta chains in this list originate from one sample, sequenced in a study of identical twins. TCRdb re-derived calls from the 5' RACE reads in MiXCR, one entry per CDR3 protein. The data show 120,000 to 150,000 distinct CDR3 sequences, under 4.5% seen once. Sequencing was performed on memory T cells sorted from blood. The origin of the receptors is a man aged 18 to 30 in good health.

The table lists this clonotype with many counts. The chain uses TRBV11-2 and TRBJ2-1, with TRBD2 matching over 10 bases. V shed 5 bases, J shed 8 bases, and the junction held 12 bases outside the gene matches. The length of the CDR3 is 16 residues. Germline V CDR1 and CDR2: SGHAT, FQNNGV. The CDR3 loop is CASSGASGRVGDEQFF. The CDR3 coding sequence is TGTGCCAGCAGCGGGGCTAGCGGGAGAGTTGGGGATGAGCAGTTCTTC.

This clonotype was counted many times. The rearrangement joins TRBV29-1 to TRBJ2-5; D not resolved. V was cut by 7 bases and J by 1 base, with 7 bases left in between. This CDR3 region has 11 residues. Germline CDR1 reads SQVTM; CDR2 reads ANQGSEA. The CDR3 is CSAQPQETQYF. The CDR3 DNA sequence: TGCAGCGCCCAACCCCAAGAGACCCAGTACTTC.

There are many counts of this clonotype. V gene TRBV7-2 combines with J gene TRBJ2-3; the D gene is possibly TRBD2 (5 bases). The CDR3 length is 15 residues. Germline values: CDR1 SGHTA, CDR2 FQGNSA. Trimming cost V 2 bases and J 5 bases, with 14 bases left between them. In DNA, the CDR3 is TGTGCCAGCAGCTTATTGCCTAGCTCAGGAGATACGCAGTATTTT. It encodes CASSLLPSSGDTQYF.

This clonotype was counted ten times or more. V usage is TRBV9 and J usage is TRBJ2-3; TRBD1 matches at 9 bases. CDR3 length equals 14 residues. Germline trimming cut 5 bases from V and 9 bases from J; bases unmatched to any gene: 10. CDR1 is SGDLS and CDR2 is YYNGEE in the germline V gene. In nucleotides, the CDR3 is TGTGCCAGCAGAGAAAGTTCAGGGACAGGGACGCAGTATTTT. Translated: CASRESSGTGTQYF.

This clonotype has a count of ten or more. The junction differs from germline at one of its ends, possibly a read error. The rearrangement uses TRBV5-6 and TRBJ2-4; the D is unclear. This CDR3 region has 13 residues. The V gene's germline CDR1 is SGHDT and CDR2 YYEEEE. In DNA, the CDR3 is TGTGCCAGCAGCTTGAGGACCGGCCACTCGGGCCACTTC. It is translated as CASSLRTGHSGHF.

This clonotype was found many times. CDR3 sequence: CASSVNNEQFF. The CDR3 DNA reads as TGCGCCAGCAGCGTCAACAATGAGCAGTTCTTC. The rearrangement links TRBV5-1 to TRBJ2-1; D uncertain. Per the germline V gene, CDR1 is SGHRS and CDR2 is YFSETQ. Deletions cut 4 bases from V and 5 bases from J, with 4 bases between. This CDR3 is built from 11 residues.

There are many counts of this clonotype. The chain joins TRBV6-4 to TRBJ2-2; TRBD2 matches at 11 bases. V was pared by 6 bases and J by 4 bases, with 4 bases of the junction left unmatched. This CDR3 has 15 residues. In germline, CDR1 is MRHNA, CDR2 SNTAGT. The chain's CDR3 is CASSPGLAGTGELFF. The CDR3 DNA reads as TGTGCCAGCAGCCCCGGACTAGCGGGCACCGGGGAGCTGTTTTTT.

Ten or more counts support this clonotype. The chain recombines TRBV5-1 with TRBJ2-1; 10 bases are a match to TRBD2. The CDR3 extends over 17 amino acids. Unmatched junction bases numbered 7, after V lost 4 bases and J lost 0 bases. Germline CDR1 and CDR2: SGHRS and YFSETQ. The CDR3 is CASSPASGSSSYNEQFF. CDR3 in DNA: TGCGCCAGCAGCCCGGCTAGCGGGAGTAGCTCCTACAATGAGCAGTTCTTC. Full variable domain (missing parts from reference TRBV5-1 and TRBJ2-1): KAGVTQTPRYLIKTRGQQVTLSCSPISGHRSVSWYQQTPGQGLQFLFEYFSETQRNKGNFPGRFSGRQFSNSRSEMNVSTLELGDSALYLCASSPASGSSSYNEQFFGPGTRLTVL.

A few counts support this clonotype. A much larger clone differs by one base, so this may be a read error. The chain couples TRBV12-3 or TRBV12-4 to TRBJ1-1, with D hard to call. The CDR3 is 13 amino acids. The germline V and J ends were trimmed by 3 bases and 2 bases, with 7 bases remaining between them. In DNA, the CDR3 is TGTGCCAGCAGTTTCGGCAGTAACACTGAAGCTTTCTTT. Translated: CASSFGSNTEAFF.

The table lists this clonotype with many counts. The chain links TRBV24-1 to TRBJ2-5; D might be TRBD2 (6 bases). This CDR3 has 15 amino acids. The germline gives CDR1 KGHDR, CDR2 SFDVKD. The ends were cut back, 3 bases at V and 8 bases at J, with 18 bases in the middle. The chain's CDR3 is CATSDPGEPAGTQYF. CDR3 coding DNA: TGTGCCACCAGTGATCCTGGGGAGCCGGCGGGAACCCAGTACTTC.

This clonotype appeared many times. The V call is TRBV15, the J call TRBJ1-4, with 9 bases fitting TRBD1. The J segment lost 7 bases and the V segment lost 2 bases, leaving 8 bases of the junction unmatched. Germline CDR1 reads LNHNV; CDR2 reads YYDKDF (reference sequence). The CDR3 has 16 residues. The CDR3 DNA reads as TGTGCCACCAGCAGACAAACAGGGGGCTTATTTGAAAAACTGTTTTTT. Translated: CATSRQTGGLFEKLFF.

This clonotype was seen at least ten times. The rearrangement links TRBV5-6 to TRBJ2-7; D is perhaps TRBD1 (6 bases). This CDR3 spans 14 amino acids. The ends were cut back, 4 bases at V and 1 base at J, with 12 bases in the middle. Germline V gives CDR1 SGHDT, CDR2 YYEEEE. The CDR3 DNA is TGTGCCAGCAGCCAGGGGACCGTATCCTACGAGCAGTACTTC. Its protein is CASSQGTVSYEQYF. Filled out from reference TRBV5-6 and TRBJ2-7, the complete variable domain reads DAGVTQSPTHLIKTRGQQVTLRCSPKSGHDTVSWYQQALGQGPQFIFQYYEEEERQRGNFPDRFSGHQFPNYSSELNVNALLLGDSALYLCASSQGTVSYEQYFGPGTRLTVT.

This clonotype was counted ten times or more. DNA for the CDR3: TGTGCCAGCACCAGTTTTCAGGTTCGGACTGGGGGCTACACCTTC. It translates to CASTSFQVRTGGYTF. The genes are TRBV12-3 or TRBV12-4 and TRBJ1-2; D is undetermined. The CDR3 consists of 15 residues. The ends were cut back, 7 bases at V and 8 bases at J, with 23 bases in the middle.